The T cell receptor (beta chain) described here comes from a study of blood T cell repertoires in COVID-19 (TCRdb year 2020). A note on the overall study: The collaborator samples originated in the United States, Italy and Spain and spanned the acute and convalescent phases of COVID-19. The prospective study material was composed of cDNA or gDNA derived from T cells, B-cell-depleted T cells, or PBMCs. The repertoires were released in a freely available public database meant as a resource for research on the immune response to SARS-CoV-2. HLA class I and class II types, where available, came from metadata supplied by the sample provider rather than from assay-based typing. Nearly every sample came with metadata listing a de-identified subject ID, COVID-19 status, age in years and sex. The samples were drawn from the first 160 participants of the ongoing ImmuneRACE study and from 1,254 subjects provided by 6 global collaborators. Subjects who had been exposed to COVID-19, were actively infected with it, or had recovered from it provided the deeply sampled blood TCRbeta repertoires that made up the dataset. Findings and caveats that apply to the study as a whole: The amount of clinical and demographic metadata varied by source and participant and was provided uncurated.

Collaborating institutions collected whole blood in K2EDTA tubes following their own protocols. For TCRbeta analysis, collaborators shipped samples as frozen whole blood, isolated PBMCs, or DNA extracted from either of those sample types. The immunoSEQ Assay, a bias-controlled multiplex PCR, was used to amplify TCRbeta CDR3 regions from genomic DNA. The study's processing was this. The number of nucleated cells in each sample was estimated from the amplification of reference gene primers within the assay. To quantify the absolute abundance of each unique TCRbeta CDR3 rearrangement, sequence reads were collapsed and filtered. For each sample, productive Simpson clonality was calculated as the square root of Simpson's diversity index over productive rearrangements. Drawn from immuneACCESS, this table holds only the in-frame rearrangements with V and J called that TCRdb kept. Clones are partly lost; checked studies trace under half to an unresolved V gene and leave the rest unexplained. The D gene and trimming were derived from the DNA, and the V and J assignments and clone size from that table. The sample profile shows some 100,000 clones; 80% to 95% of them were found once. The ten most abundant clones make up roughly 0.99% of the sample.

On this clone: There is no known antigen for this receptor. No clone much larger than this one lies a single base away; base qualities are absent.

The sample was peripheral blood. The sequence came from a man in his sixties with acute or convalescent COVID-19.

The sequence in DNA is TGTGCCTGGAGTGGGCCCCGGACAGGAACTAATGAAAAACTGTTTTTT. This yields the protein CAWSGPRTGTNEKLFF. This chain is built from TRBV30 and TRBJ1-4, and 7 junctional nucleotides match TRBD1. The CDR3 goes from the cysteine to the phenylalanine over 16 residues. The sequence is cut down to CDR3 DNA, 48 bases in frame from base 1. Germline trimming amounts to 1 base on V and 1 base on J, with 6 as the count of junction bases outside the gene matches. Looking up the germline V gene (reference sequence) yields CDR1 GTSNPN and CDR2 SVGIG. Joined to the reference TRBV30 and TRBJ1-4 proteins, this CDR3 gives the full variable domain: SQTIHQWPATLVQPVGSPLSLECTVEGTSNPNLYWYRQAAGRGLQLLFYSVGIGQISSEVPQNLSASRPQDRQFILSSKKLLLSDSGFYLCAWSGPRTGTNEKLFFGSGTQLSVL.